The clone carrying this TCR beta chain was seen a handful of times. No antigen is known for it. The assay was immunoSEQ multiplex PCR, and TCRdb's table has in-frame clones only and misses some. The sample consists of 75,000 to 100,000 clones, 79% of them appearing once. This entry is derived from a study of glioma-infiltrating T cells after dendritic cell vaccination. Overall study context: Autologous tumor lysate-pulsed dendritic cell vaccination was given between the early 2000s and the early 2010s. Study observations and caveats: Complete blood and tumor specimen sets were limited to few patients. Higher pretreatment TIL content predicted longer progression-free time and survival.

Sequencing was performed on blood, taken before dendritic cell vaccination. This clonotype was obtained from a human donor with glioblastoma.

The CDR3 spells CASSDTVLVWETQYF. DNA for the CDR3: TGTGCCAGCAGTGATACTGTGTTGGTGTGGGAGACCCAGTACTTC. The chain combines TRBV6-1 with TRBJ2-5; D unresolved. Germline lookup yields CDR1 MNHNS and CDR2 SASEGT. V lost 3 bases, J lost 5 bases, and 16 bases lay in between. The CDR3 loop spans 15 amino acids.